This T cell receptor beta chain was recorded in a study of T-cell reconstitution after alpha-beta-depleted transplantation in children. Regarding the study as a whole: Reportedly, roughly two months post-transplant, alpha-beta T cells arose from several hundred expanded graft clones. Most T-cell counts and diversity one year after the transplant came from T cells that were newly produced.

During its preparation, the TCRbeta library received unique molecular identifiers. TCRdb analysed the PCR reads with MiXCR anew, one entry per CDR3 protein. The table lists roughly 300,000 distinct CDR3 sequences, roughly 11% of them singletons. In its sample, this clonotype was seen many times. What it binds is not known. The CDR3 runs 17 residues. V trimming: 6 bases; J trimming: 3 bases; junction bases outside the gene matches: 13. The V gene's germline CDR1 is MNHEY and CDR2 SVGEGT. The sequencing used peripheral blood, collected 180 days after TCRalphabeta/CD19-depleted stem cell transplant. This clonotype was sampled from a male patient under 10 years old who had a stem cell transplant for chronic granulomatous disease, so the T cells may come from the graft donor. This chain uses TRBV6-2 or TRBV6-3 with TRBJ1-1; 10 bases are shared with TRBD1. For the CDR3, the DNA is TGTGCCAGCAGCCCCCGGGACAGGGGAACACTGGACACTGAAGCTTTCTTT. It translates to CASSPRDRGTLDTEAFF.